This entry lists 23 T cell receptor beta chains sequenced from one sample in a study of Graves' ophthalmopathy and Graves' hyperthyroidism. RNA served as the template for amplifying TCR beta CDR3 regions. RT-PCR was first run with HTBI primers, then multiplex PCR in a second round. TCRdb fed the multiplex PCR reads into MiXCR, producing one record per CDR3 protein. The repertoire holds approximately 540,000 distinct CDR3 sequences, with just under 40% as singletons. Sequencing used peripheral blood or thyroid tissue (not recorded which). The receptors come from an adult man with Graves' hyperthyroidism.

V gene TRBV20-1 combines with J gene TRBJ1-2; D might be TRBD1 (6 bases). The CDR3 totals 14 residues. Deletions cut 0 bases from V and 7 bases from J, with 15 bases between. The germline CDR1 and CDR2 sequences are DFQATT and SNEGSKA (reference sequence). CDR3 in DNA: TGCAGTGCTAGAGAGACAGGCCCCTCGGCTGGCTACACCTTC. The encoded protein is CSARETGPSAGYTF.

In its sample, this clonotype was seen many times. The V call is TRBV12-3 or TRBV12-4, the J call TRBJ2-5; TRBD2 matches at 11 bases. V shed 2 bases and J 5 bases; nucleotides not matched to a gene: 4. CDR3 size: 15 residues. CDR3 DNA sequence: TGTGCCAGCAGTTTACTAGCGGGAGGAAAGGAGACCCAGTACTTC. Its translation is CASSLLAGGKETQYF.

On this clonotype: The junction departs from germline at one end; a sequencing error may be responsible. The rearrangement uses TRBV7-3 and TRBJ2-7; 10 bases are shared with TRBD2. There are 16 residues in the CDR3. Per germline, CDR1 SGHTA and CDR2 FQGTGA. The CDR3 DNA is TGTGCCAGCAGCTTGGGTTCCCCTAGCGGGGGATACGAGCAGTGCTTC. Its protein product is CASSLGSPSGGYEQCF.

The chain combines TRBV2 with TRBJ2-3, with TRBD2 identical over 8 bases. Germline lookup yields CDR1 SNHLY and CDR2 FYNNEI. The CDR3 extends over 14 amino acids. The V gene end was trimmed by 1 base and the J gene end by 5 bases; junction bases not matched to a gene: 2. This CDR3 is CASSEDGGVDTQYF. The CDR3 bases are TGTGCCAGCAGTGAAGACGGGGGGGTAGATACGCAGTATTTT. Full variable domain (outside the CDR3, taken from reference TRBV2 and TRBJ2-3): EPEVTQTPSHQVTQMGQEVILRCVPISNHLYFYWYRQILGQKVEFLVSFYNNEISEKSEIFDDQFSVERPDGSNFTLKIRSTKLEDSAMYFCASSEDGGVDTQYFGPGTRLTVL.

This clonotype was counted between two and nine times. The conserved closing phenylalanine or tryptophan is absent in this CDR3, likely reflecting a read error. Because the CDR3's place on the DNA is in doubt, the DNA is left out and the CDR3 is given as listed by TCRdb. The V call is TRBV10-3, the J call TRBJ2-2; the table's D call, TRBD1, has no DNA check behind it. The CDR3 region is 10 residues in length, termini included. Germline lookup yields CDR1 ENHRY and CDR2 SYGVKD. The CDR3 is CAISEPVGAV.

A note on this clonotype: Germline is not matched at one junction end, which may reflect a read error. The V and J genes are TRBV6-1 and TRBJ2-7, with D perhaps being TRBD1 or TRBD2 (5 bases each). The germline CDR1 and CDR2 sequences are MNHNS and SASEGT. CDR3 length: 17 amino acids. The CDR3 sequence: CASSDSKGWGTSYEQNF. Here the CDR3 DNA reads TGTGCCAGCAGTGACAGTAAAGGGTGGGGGACCTCCTACGAGCAGAACTTC.

This clonotype has a count of ten or more. The chain has TRBV6-5 and TRBJ1-6, with D maybe TRBD1 (5 bases). V gave up 4 bases and J gave up 10 bases, with 14 bases separating them. The CDR3 sequence is 14 residues long. In germline, CDR1 is MNHEY, CDR2 SVGAGI. The CDR3 is CASSSLQGVSPLHF. CDR3 in DNA: TGTGCCAGCAGTTCCTTGCAGGGCGTCTCACCCCTCCACTTT.

This chain uses TRBV6-6 with TRBJ1-2; D is ambiguous. This CDR3 contains 16 residues. The germline gives CDR1 MNHNY, CDR2 SVGAGI (reference sequence). V lost 0 bases and J lost 11, with 22 bases in between. The DNA of the CDR3 is TGTGCCAGCAGTTACTCGATACGGCGTTCTACATATTTGTACACCTTC. Protein product: CASSYSIRRSTYLYTF.

This chain connects TRBV2 to TRBJ1-6; 8 bases fit TRBD1. CDR3 length: 14 amino acids. The germline gives CDR1 SNHLY, CDR2 FYNNEI. After removal of 11 bases from V and 8 bases from J, the junction contained 11 bases not matched to a gene. In DNA form, the CDR3 reads TGTGCCGCGTCAGGGACAGGCGATTATTCACCCCTCCACTTT. Translation gives CAASGTGDYSPLHF.

The chain is built from TRBV6-1 and TRBJ1-4, with D possibly being TRBD1 (6 bases). The V gene's germline CDR1 is MNHNS and CDR2 SASEGT. V lost 6 bases and J lost 0, with 14 bases in between. The CDR3 runs 16 residues. The CDR3 DNA is TGTGCCAGCAGAAGAGGGGGGCACGCAACTAATGAAAAACTGTTTTTT. Its protein product is CASRRGGHATNEKLFF.

CDR3 sequence reads: CASSLAQPHGELYQETQYF. As DNA, the CDR3 is TGTGCCAGCAGTTTAGCGCAACCGCACGGGGAGCTGTACCAAGAGACCCAGTACTTC. This sequence joins TRBV12-3 or TRBV12-4 and TRBJ2-5; possible D gene TRBD2, 5 bases. The CDR3 is 19 amino acids. V was pared by 0 bases and J by 0 bases, with 20 bases between.

This clonotype showed up just a few times. J is TRBJ2-2 and V is TRBV12-3 or TRBV12-4; TRBD1 matches at 8 bases. There are 13 residues in the CDR3. V shed 3 bases, J shed 7 bases, and the junction held 1 base outside the gene matches. The CDR3 DNA sequence: TGTGCCAGCAGTTTGACAGGGGACGGGGAGCTGTTTTTT. It translates to CASSLTGDGELFF.

This clonotype turned up a few times. The rearrangement joins TRBV29-1 to TRBJ2-2; TRBD1 matches at 9 bases. From germline, CDR1 is SQVTM and CDR2 ANQGSEA. J was trimmed by 1 base and V by 8 bases; bases with no gene match: 5. There are 14 residues in the CDR3. The CDR3 loop is CSWGQGRNTGELFF. The CDR3 bases are TGCAGCTGGGGACAGGGTAGGAACACCGGGGAGCTGTTTTTT.

The rearrangement links TRBV20-1 to TRBJ2-2; 10 nucleotides match TRBD1. CDR3 length equals 16 residues. After removal of 0 bases from V and 1 base from J, the junction contained 2 bases not matched to a gene. CDR1 is DFQATT and CDR2 is SNEGSKA in the germline V gene (reference sequence). CDR3 protein: CSARDRDRGNTGELFF. The CDR3 coding sequence is TGCAGTGCTAGAGATCGGGACAGGGGGAACACCGGGGAGCTGTTTTTT.

This clonotype was counted ten times or more. The rearrangement joins TRBV20-1 to TRBJ2-5; no reliable D call. The germline V gene has CDR1 DFQATT and CDR2 SNEGSKA (reference sequence). Between the trimmed V and J ends, which lost 1 base and 5 bases, there was a span of 11 bases. This CDR3 contains 13 residues. CDR3 in DNA: TGCAGTGCTAGAGGGCCGTCCTTGGAGACCCAGTACTTC. Protein: CSARGPSLETQYF.

Regarding this clonotype: At one end, the junction sequence differs from germline, possibly due to a read error. The chain links TRBV7-2 to TRBJ2-2; 8 nucleotides match TRBD2. Germline CDR1 is SGHTA and CDR2 is FQGNSA. This CDR3 is built from 11 residues. CDR3 in DNA: TGTGCCAGCACCAGGGCGGGGGGGCTGTTTTTT. It specifies CASTRAGGLFF.

Worth noting for this clonotype: A much larger clonotype is one base distant, so this may be a read error. The chain links TRBV20-1 to TRBJ2-7; 7 nucleotides line up with TRBD1. J lost 4 bases, V lost 6 bases, and 12 bases had no gene match. The CDR3 sequence is 14 residues long. Germline V gives CDR1 DFQATT, CDR2 SNEGSKA (reference sequence). The CDR3 region has the DNA TGCAGTGCCTCGTCAGGGGGTTCCCCTTACGAGCAGTACTTC. Translating gives CSASSGGSPYEQYF.

The chain combines TRBV12-3 or TRBV12-4 with TRBJ2-7; 8 bases map to TRBD2. The J call could be wrong; TRBJ2-1 is a better fit for the DNA end. The CDR3 sequence is 15 residues long. The CDR3 here is CASIPPGLGTNEQFF. CDR3 in DNA: TGTGCCAGCATCCCCCCGGGACTAGGAACTAATGAGCAGTTCTTC.

The chain carries TRBV24-1 and TRBJ2-2; 9 bases agree with TRBD1. Unmatched junction bases numbered 5, after V lost 7 bases and J lost 3 bases. The CDR3 runs to 15 residues. Germline loops: CDR1 KGHDR, CDR2 SFDVKD. The CDR3 loop is CATRATGGDTGELFF. The CDR3 DNA sequence: TGTGCCACCAGAGCGACAGGGGGAGACACCGGGGAGCTGTTTTTT.

J is TRBJ1-2 and V is TRBV28, with D possibly being TRBD1 (5 bases). The ends were cut back, 11 bases at V and 7 bases at J, with 26 bases in the middle. CDR3 size: 15 residues. Germline CDR1 MDHEN, CDR2 SYDVKM. The CDR3 protein is CAHRQQGPGRGGYTF. CDR3 nucleotides: TGTGCCCACCGTCAGCAAGGACCAGGGAGGGGTGGCTACACCTTC.

Comments on this clonotype: This sequence may be a read error, since a much larger clone differs from it by one base. The rearrangement links TRBV20-1 to TRBJ1-1; D is unclear. This CDR3 spans 16 amino acids. The germline gives CDR1 DFQATT, CDR2 SNEGSKA (reference sequence). This CDR3 reads CSARDLRVPPNTKAFF. CDR3 DNA: TGCAGTGCTAGAGATCTTAGGGTTCCCCCGAACACTAAAGCTTTCTTT.

Many counts were recorded for this clonotype. The V and J genes are TRBV6-4 and TRBJ1-6; D call uncertain. The V end was cut by 3 bases, the J end by 7 bases, with 13 bases between. CDR3 size: 15 residues. Germline assignment: CDR1 MRHNA and CDR2 SNTAGT. The CDR3, as DNA: TGTGCCAGCAGTGAGCTCCCCCAGTCCAATTCACCCCTCCACTTT. Translated: CASSELPQSNSPLHF.

The sample holds many counts of this clonotype. V usage is TRBV2 and J usage is TRBJ1-6, with TRBD1 identical over 7 bases. V shed 8 bases, J shed 5 bases, and the junction held 0 bases outside the gene matches. The CDR3 runs 12 residues. The germline V gene encodes CDR1 SNHLY and CDR2 FYNNEI. This CDR3 is CASGTDNSPLHF. Here the CDR3 DNA reads TGTGCCAGCGGGACAGATAATTCACCCCTCCACTTT.